This T cell receptor (beta chain) derives from a study of T cell changes during pregnancy in multiple sclerosis. The length of the CDR3 is 14 residues. V lost 3 bases to trimming and J lost 6 bases, with 11 bases between them. In germline, CDR1 is LNHDA, CDR2 SQIVND (reference sequence). Libraries were prepared by immunoSEQ multiplex PCR; TCRdb keeps only in-frame clonotypes and omits some of them. The repertoire holds 35,000 to 45,000 clones, with about 91% as singletons. This chain uses TRBV19 with TRBJ1-4; D might be TRBD1 (5 bases). The starting material was CD4+ T cells from peripheral blood mononuclear cells, obtained after pregnancy. The TCR was taken from a female donor in good health, enrolled as a control in a pregnancy study. The CDR3 is CASSIPGRDEKLFF. In nucleotides, the CDR3 is TGTGCCAGTAGTATCCCAGGGAGGGATGAAAAACTGTTTTTT.